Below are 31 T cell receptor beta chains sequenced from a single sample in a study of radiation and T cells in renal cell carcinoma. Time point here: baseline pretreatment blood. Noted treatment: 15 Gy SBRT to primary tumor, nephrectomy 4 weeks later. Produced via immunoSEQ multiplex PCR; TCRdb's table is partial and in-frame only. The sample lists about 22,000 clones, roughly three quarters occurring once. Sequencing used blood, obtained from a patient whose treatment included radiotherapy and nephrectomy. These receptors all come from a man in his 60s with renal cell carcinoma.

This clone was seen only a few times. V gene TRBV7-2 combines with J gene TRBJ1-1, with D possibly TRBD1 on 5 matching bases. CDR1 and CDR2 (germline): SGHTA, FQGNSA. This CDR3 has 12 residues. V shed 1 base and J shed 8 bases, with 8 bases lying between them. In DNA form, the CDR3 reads TGTGCCAGCAGCTTAGGCGGGGACGAAGCTTTCTTT. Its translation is CASSLGGDEAFF.

CDR3 sequence: CASSLSGTGVRSQPQHF. The CDR3 DNA reads as TGTGCCAGCAGTCTGTCAGGGACAGGCGTCCGAAGTCAGCCCCAGCATTTT. The V and J genes are TRBV27 and TRBJ1-5, with 8 bases fitting TRBD1. The CDR3 spans 17 residues. V shed 5 bases, J shed 6 bases, and the junction held 15 bases outside the gene matches. Germline V gene sequence: CDR1 MNHEY, CDR2 SMNVEV (reference sequence).

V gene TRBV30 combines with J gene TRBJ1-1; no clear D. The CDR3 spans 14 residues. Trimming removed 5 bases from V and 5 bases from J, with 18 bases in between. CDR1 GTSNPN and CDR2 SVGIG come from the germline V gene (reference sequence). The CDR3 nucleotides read TGTGCCTGGGCCCTTGGACCAGGCGAGACTGAAGCTTTCTTT. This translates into CAWALGPGETEAFF.

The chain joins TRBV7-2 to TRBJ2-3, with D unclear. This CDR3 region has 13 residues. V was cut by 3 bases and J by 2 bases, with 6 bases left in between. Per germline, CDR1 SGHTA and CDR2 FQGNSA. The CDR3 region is CASSFQVTDTQYF. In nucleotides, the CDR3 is TGTGCCAGCAGCTTTCAGGTCACAGATACGCAGTATTTT.

The CDR3 loop is CAIESGTLGTEAFF. CDR3 nucleotide sequence: TGTGCCATCGAGTCCGGGACTTTGGGCACTGAAGCTTTCTTT. This chain connects TRBV10-3 to TRBJ1-1, with D possibly being TRBD1 (5 bases). The CDR3 spans 14 residues. The germline V gene has CDR1 ENHRY and CDR2 SYGVKD. V was trimmed by 8 bases and J by 4 bases, leaving 17 bases between them.

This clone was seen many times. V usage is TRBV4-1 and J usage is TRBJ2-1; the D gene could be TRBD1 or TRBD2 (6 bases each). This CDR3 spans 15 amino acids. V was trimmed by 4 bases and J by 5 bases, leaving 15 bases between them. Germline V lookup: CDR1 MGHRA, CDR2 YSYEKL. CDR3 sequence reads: CASSPWQGRNNEQFF. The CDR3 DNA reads TGCGCCAGCAGCCCGTGGCAGGGGAGGAACAATGAGCAGTTCTTC.

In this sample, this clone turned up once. This CDR3 reads CASTLHPGFAGELFF. CDR3 sequence (DNA): TGTGCCAGCACCCTTCATCCCGGGTTCGCCGGGGAGCTGTTTTTT. The chain carries TRBV5-8 and TRBJ2-2; D is undetermined. V lost 6 bases and J 6 bases, leaving 18 bases between the germline ends. The CDR3 contains 15 residues. The germline gives CDR1 SGHTS, CDR2 YDEGEE. Looking up the rest from reference TRBV5-8 and TRBJ2-2 gives the full variable domain: EAGVTQSPTHLIKTRGQQATLRCSPISGHTSVYWYQQALGLGLQFLLWYDEGEERNRGNFPPRFSGRQFPNYSSELNVNALELEDSALYLCASTLHPGFAGELFFGEGSRLTVL.

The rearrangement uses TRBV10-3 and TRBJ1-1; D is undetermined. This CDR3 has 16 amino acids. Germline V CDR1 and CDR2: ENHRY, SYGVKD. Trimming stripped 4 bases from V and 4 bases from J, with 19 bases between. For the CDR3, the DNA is TGTGCCATCAGTGCCCGGGCCGCGCCCAGCGTCACTGAAGCTTTCTTT. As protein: CAISARAAPSVTEAFF.

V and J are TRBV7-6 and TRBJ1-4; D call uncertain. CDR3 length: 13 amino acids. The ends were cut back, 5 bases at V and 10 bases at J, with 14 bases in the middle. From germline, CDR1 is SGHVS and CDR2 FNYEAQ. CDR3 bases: TGTGCCAGCAGCCCAGACGGGGTGGCAAAACTGTTTTTT. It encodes CASSPDGVAKLFF.

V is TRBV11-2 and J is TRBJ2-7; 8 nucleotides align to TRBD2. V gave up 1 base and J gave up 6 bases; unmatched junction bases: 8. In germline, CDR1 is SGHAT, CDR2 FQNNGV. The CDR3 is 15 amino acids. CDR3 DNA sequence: TGTGCCAGCAGCTTAGCCCGGGGACTAGTCGTCGAGCAGTACTTC. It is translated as CASSLARGLVVEQYF.

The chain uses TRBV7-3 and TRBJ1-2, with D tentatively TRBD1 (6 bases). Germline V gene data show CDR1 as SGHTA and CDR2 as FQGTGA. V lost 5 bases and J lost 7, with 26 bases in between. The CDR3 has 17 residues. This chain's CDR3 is CASSPSGAGAGGFGYTF. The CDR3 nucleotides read TGTGCCAGCAGCCCCTCTGGAGCAGGGGCGGGGGGCTTTGGCTACACCTTC.

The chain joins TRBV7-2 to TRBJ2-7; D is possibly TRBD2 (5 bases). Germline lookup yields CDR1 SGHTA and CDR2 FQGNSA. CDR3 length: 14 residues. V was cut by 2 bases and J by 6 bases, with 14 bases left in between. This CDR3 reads CASSLQRSSPEQYF. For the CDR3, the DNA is TGTGCCAGCAGCTTACAGCGGTCCTCCCCCGAGCAGTACTTC.

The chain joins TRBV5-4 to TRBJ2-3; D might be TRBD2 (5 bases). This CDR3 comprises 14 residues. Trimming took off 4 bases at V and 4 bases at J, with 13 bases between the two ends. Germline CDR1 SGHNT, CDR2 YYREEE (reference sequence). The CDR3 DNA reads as TGTGCCAGCAGCGCAGCAACTAGTTCAGATACGCAGTATTTT. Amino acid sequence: CASSAATSSDTQYF. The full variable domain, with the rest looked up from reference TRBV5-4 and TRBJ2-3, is ETGVTQSPTHLIKTRGQQVTLRCSSQSGHNTVSWYQQALGQGPQFIFQYYREEENGRGNFPPRFSGLQFPNYSSELNVNALELDDSALYLCASSAATSSDTQYFGPGTRLTVL.

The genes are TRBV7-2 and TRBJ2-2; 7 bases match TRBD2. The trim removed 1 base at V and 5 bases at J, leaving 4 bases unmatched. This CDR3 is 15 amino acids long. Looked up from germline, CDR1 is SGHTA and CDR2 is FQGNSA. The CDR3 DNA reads TGTGCCAGCAGCTTAGTAACGGGAGGAACCGGGGAGCTGTTTTTT. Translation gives CASSLVTGGTGELFF.

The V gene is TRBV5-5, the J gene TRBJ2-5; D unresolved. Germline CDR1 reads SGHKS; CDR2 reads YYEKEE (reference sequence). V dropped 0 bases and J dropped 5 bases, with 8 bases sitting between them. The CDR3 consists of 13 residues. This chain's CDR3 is CASSLGSQETQYF. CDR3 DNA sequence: TGTGCCAGCAGCTTGGGTTCCCAGGAGACCCAGTACTTC.

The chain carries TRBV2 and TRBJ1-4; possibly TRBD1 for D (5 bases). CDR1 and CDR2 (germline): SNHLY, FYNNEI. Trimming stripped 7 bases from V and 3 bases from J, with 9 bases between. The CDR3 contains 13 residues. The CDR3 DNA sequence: TGTGCCAGCAAAGGGACGGCTAATGAAAAACTGTTTTTT. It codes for CASKGTANEKLFF.

CDR3 DNA sequence: TGTGCCAGCAGCCCCGGGGGTGTGTGGGGAGAGACCCAGTACTTC. Its protein product is CASSPGGVWGETQYF. The V gene is TRBV7-9, the J gene TRBJ2-5, with D tentatively TRBD2 (6 bases). V lost 5 bases and J lost 4, with 17 bases in between. This CDR3 has 15 residues. From germline, CDR1 is SEHNR and CDR2 FQNEAQ (reference sequence).

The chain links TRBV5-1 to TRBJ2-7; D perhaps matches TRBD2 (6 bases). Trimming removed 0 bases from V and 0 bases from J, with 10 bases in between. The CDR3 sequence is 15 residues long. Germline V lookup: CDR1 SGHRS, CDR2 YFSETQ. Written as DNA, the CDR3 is TGCGCCAGCAGCTTGGCCGCGGGGTTCTCCTACGAGCAGTACTTC. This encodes CASSLAAGFSYEQYF.

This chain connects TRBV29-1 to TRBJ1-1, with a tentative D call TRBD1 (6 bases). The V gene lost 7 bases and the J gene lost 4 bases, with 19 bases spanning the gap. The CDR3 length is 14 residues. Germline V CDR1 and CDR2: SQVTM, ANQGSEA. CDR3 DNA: TGCAGCGGGCGGATCAGGGGCGGCGGCACTGAAGCTTTCTTT. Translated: CSGRIRGGGTEAFF.

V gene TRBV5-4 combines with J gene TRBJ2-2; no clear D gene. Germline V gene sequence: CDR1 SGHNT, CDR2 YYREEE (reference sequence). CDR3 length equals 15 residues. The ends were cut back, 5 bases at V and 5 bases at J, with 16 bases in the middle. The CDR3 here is CASRQGLLGTGELFF. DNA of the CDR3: TGTGCCAGCAGACAAGGGTTACTCGGGACCGGGGAGCTGTTTTTT. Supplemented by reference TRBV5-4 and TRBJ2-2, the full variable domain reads ETGVTQSPTHLIKTRGQQVTLRCSSQSGHNTVSWYQQALGQGPQFIFQYYREEENGRGNFPPRFSGLQFPNYSSELNVNALELDDSALYLCASRQGLLGTGELFFGEGSRLTVL.

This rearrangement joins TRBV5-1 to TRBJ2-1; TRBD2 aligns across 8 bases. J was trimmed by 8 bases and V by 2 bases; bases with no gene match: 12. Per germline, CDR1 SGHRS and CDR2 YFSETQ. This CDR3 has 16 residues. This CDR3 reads CASSLTTPGLGDEQFF. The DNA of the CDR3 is TGCGCCAGCAGCTTAACTACTCCGGGACTAGGGGATGAGCAGTTCTTC. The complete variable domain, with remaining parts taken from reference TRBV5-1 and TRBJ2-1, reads KAGVTQTPRYLIKTRGQQVTLSCSPISGHRSVSWYQQTPGQGLQFLFEYFSETQRNKGNFPGRFSGRQFSNSRSEMNVSTLELGDSALYLCASSLTTPGLGDEQFFGPGTRLTVL.

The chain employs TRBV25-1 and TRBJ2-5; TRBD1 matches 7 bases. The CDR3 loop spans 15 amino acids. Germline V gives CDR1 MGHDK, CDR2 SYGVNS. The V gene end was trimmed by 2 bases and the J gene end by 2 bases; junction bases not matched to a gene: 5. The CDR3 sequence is CASSEPRDRQETQYF. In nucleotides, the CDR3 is TGTGCCAGCAGTGAACCCCGGGACAGACAAGAGACCCAGTACTTC.

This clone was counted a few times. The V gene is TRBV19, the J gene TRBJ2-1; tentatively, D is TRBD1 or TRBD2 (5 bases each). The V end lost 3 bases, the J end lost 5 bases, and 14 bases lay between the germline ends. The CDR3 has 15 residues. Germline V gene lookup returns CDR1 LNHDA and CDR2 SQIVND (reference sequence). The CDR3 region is CASSIHGRENNEQFF. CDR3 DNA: TGTGCCAGTAGTATTCACGGCAGGGAGAACAATGAGCAGTTCTTC.

The CDR3 coding sequence is TGTGCCAGCAGCCCTACAGGGTCCCGACAAAACTATGGCTACACCTTC. This gives the protein CASSPTGSRQNYGYTF. This chain joins TRBV7-9 and TRBJ1-2; perhaps TRBD1 as D (6 bases). Germline assignment: CDR1 SEHNR and CDR2 FQNEAQ (reference sequence). CDR3 size: 16 residues. V was clipped by 5 bases and J by 2 bases, with 18 bases between them.

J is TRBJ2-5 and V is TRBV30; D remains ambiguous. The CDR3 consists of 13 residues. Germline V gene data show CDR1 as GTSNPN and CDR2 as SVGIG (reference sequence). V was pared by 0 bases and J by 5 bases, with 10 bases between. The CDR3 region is CAWSVQSAETQYF. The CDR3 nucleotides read TGTGCCTGGAGTGTACAGTCTGCGGAGACCCAGTACTTC.

The CDR3 bases are TGTGCCAGCAGTAACCCTCCAGAAAAACTGTTTTTT. It yields the protein CASSNPPEKLFF. This sequence joins TRBV6-1 and TRBJ1-4; D unresolved. Trimming left V 5 bases short and J 8 bases short, with 9 bases between. The CDR3 covers 12 residues. The germline V gene has CDR1 MNHNS and CDR2 SASEGT.

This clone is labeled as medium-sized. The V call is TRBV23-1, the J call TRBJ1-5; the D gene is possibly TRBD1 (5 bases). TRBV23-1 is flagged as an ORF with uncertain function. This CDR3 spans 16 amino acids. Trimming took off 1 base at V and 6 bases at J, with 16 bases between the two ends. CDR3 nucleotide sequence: TGCGCCAGCAGTCAATTAGGTCAGGGAGCAGGTCAGCCCCAGCATTTT. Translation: CASSQLGQGAGQPQHF.

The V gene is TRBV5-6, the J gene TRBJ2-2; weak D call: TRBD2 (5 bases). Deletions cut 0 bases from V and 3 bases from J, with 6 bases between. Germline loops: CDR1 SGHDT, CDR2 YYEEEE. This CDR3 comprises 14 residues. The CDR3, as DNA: TGTGCCAGCAGCTTGGGGGAGTACACCGGGGAGCTGTTTTTT. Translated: CASSLGEYTGELFF.

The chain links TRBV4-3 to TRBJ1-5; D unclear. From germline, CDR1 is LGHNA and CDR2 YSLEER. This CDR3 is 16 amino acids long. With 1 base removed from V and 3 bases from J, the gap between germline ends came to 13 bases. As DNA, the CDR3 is TGCGCCAGCAGCCAAGGTAAGTTCGGACCCAATCAGCCCCAGCATTTT. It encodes CASSQGKFGPNQPQHF.

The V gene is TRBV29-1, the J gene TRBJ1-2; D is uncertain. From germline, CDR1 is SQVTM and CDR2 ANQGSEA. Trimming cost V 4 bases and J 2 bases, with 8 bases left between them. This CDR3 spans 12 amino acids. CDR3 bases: TGCAGCGTTGGGGAGGGAAACTATGGCTACACCTTC. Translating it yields CSVGEGNYGYTF.

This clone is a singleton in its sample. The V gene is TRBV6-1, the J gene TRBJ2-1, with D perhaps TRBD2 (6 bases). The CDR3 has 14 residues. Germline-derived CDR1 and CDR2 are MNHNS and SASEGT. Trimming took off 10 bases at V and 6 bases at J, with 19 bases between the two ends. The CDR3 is CATLLERAANEQFF. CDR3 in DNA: TGTGCCACCCTACTAGAGCGGGCCGCCAATGAGCAGTTCTTC.